These T cell receptor beta chains were read from a single sample in a study of T cell responses to AZD1222 COVID-19 vaccine. Sequencing used immunoSEQ multiplex PCR; TCRdb keeps in-frame clones, though not all of them. The sample comprises around 200,000 clones, approximately 95% of which are singletons, and about 3.9% rests with the top ten. Material: peripheral blood, obtained on day 0 of AZD1222 vaccination. The receptors come from an adult in good health. The CDR3 runs from the conserved cysteine through the conserved F or W. Fields, in order: clone size, CDR3 length, J gene, D gene, V gene, CDR3 DNA, CDR3 protein. A D gene is named only where the DNA matches it firmly. Clone size is not always given. Where it is, it says once, few, many or a class for expanded clones.

abundance: once; len: 14; j_gene: TRBJ1-3; d_gene: TRBD1; v_gene: TRBV6-5; CDR3nt: TGTGCCAGCAGCGAGGACAGGGGGCAGTACACCATATATTTT; CDR3aa: CASSEDRGQYTIYF
abundance: -; len: 16; j_gene: TRBJ1-3; d_gene: TRBD1; v_gene: TRBV7-8; CDR3nt: TGTGCCAGCAGCTTAGCTGGACAGGGCCTCGGAAACACCATATATTTT; CDR3aa: CASSLAGQGLGNTIYF
abundance: -; len: 18; j_gene: TRBJ2-1; d_gene: TRBD2; v_gene: TRBV3-1/TRBV3-2; CDR3nt: TGTGCCAGCAGCCAAGGGACTAGCGGGGCCTTCTCCTACAATGAGCAGTTCTTC; CDR3aa: CASSQGTSGAFSYNEQFF
abundance: -; len: 13; j_gene: TRBJ1-2; d_gene: -; v_gene: TRBV12-3/TRBV12-4; CDR3nt: TGTGCCAGCAGTTTAGTAGGTATTAGTGGCTACACCTTC; CDR3aa: CASSLVGISGYTF
abundance: -; len: 12; j_gene: TRBJ2-7; d_gene: -; v_gene: TRBV18; CDR3nt: TGTGCCAGCTCACCCGACAGATACGAGCAGTACTTC; CDR3aa: CASSPDRYEQYF
abundance: -; len: 17; j_gene: TRBJ1-3; d_gene: -; v_gene: TRBV5-1; CDR3nt: TGCGCCAGCAGCTTGGATAGGGGTGTAAGCTCTGGAAACACCATATATTTT; CDR3aa: CASSLDRGVSSGNTIYF
abundance: -; len: 17; j_gene: TRBJ2-1; d_gene: -; v_gene: TRBV4-1; CDR3nt: TGCGCCAGCAGCCAAGATGCCGGGGACCTACAATACAATGAGCAGTTCTTC; CDR3aa: CASSQDAGDLQYNEQFF
abundance: -; len: 15; j_gene: TRBJ2-2; d_gene: -; v_gene: TRBV5-5; CDR3nt: TGTGCCAGCAGCGCGGACGGGCATAACACCGGGGAGCTGTTTTTT; CDR3aa: CASSADGHNTGELFF
abundance: once; len: 11; j_gene: TRBJ1-3; d_gene: -; v_gene: TRBV19; CDR3nt: TGTGCCAGTAGTACCCGAAACACCATATATTTT; CDR3aa: CASSTRNTIYF
abundance: -; len: 12; j_gene: TRBJ1-6; d_gene: -; v_gene: TRBV27; CDR3nt: TGTGCCAGCAAGATCCCTAATTCACCCCTCCACTTT; CDR3aa: CASKIPNSPLHF
abundance: -; len: 18; j_gene: TRBJ2-1; d_gene: TRBD2; v_gene: TRBV4-1; CDR3nt: TGCGCCAGCAGTCTCGCTCCCCGACTAGCGGGAGGGAACAATGAGCAGTTCTTC; CDR3aa: CASSLAPRLAGGNNEQFF
abundance: few; len: 16; j_gene: TRBJ2-2; d_gene: TRBD1; v_gene: TRBV5-1; CDR3nt: TGCGCCAGCAGCTTAACAGGGGCCGTCGACACCGGGGAGCTGTTTTTT; CDR3aa: CASSLTGAVDTGELFF
abundance: -; len: 14; j_gene: TRBJ1-1; d_gene: -; v_gene: TRBV27; CDR3nt: TGTGCCAGCAGTTTTCATGAGGCAATCTCTGAAGCTTTCTTT; CDR3aa: CASSFHEAISEAFF
abundance: -; len: 15; j_gene: TRBJ2-3; d_gene: -; v_gene: TRBV10-1; CDR3nt: TGCGCCAGCAGTGGGACCGCGATGGGAGCAGATACGCAGTATTTT; CDR3aa: CASSGTAMGADTQYF
abundance: -; len: 15; j_gene: TRBJ1-5; d_gene: -; v_gene: TRBV7-9; CDR3nt: TGTGCCAGCAGCTTGGCGACAGGCTCTAATCAGCCCCAGCATTTT; CDR3aa: CASSLATGSNQPQHF
abundance: -; len: 15; j_gene: TRBJ2-7; d_gene: TRBD1; v_gene: TRBV25-1; CDR3nt: TGTGCCAGCAGTGGCCCGGGACAGCGCTCCTACGAGCAGTACTTC; CDR3aa: CASSGPGQRSYEQYF
abundance: -; len: 11; j_gene: TRBJ1-1; d_gene: -; v_gene: TRBV12-3/TRBV12-4; CDR3nt: TGTGCCAGCAGTTTCGCACAGAGGGCTTTCTTT; CDR3aa: CASSFAQRAFF
abundance: -; len: 14; j_gene: TRBJ1-1; d_gene: -; v_gene: TRBV5-5; CDR3nt: TGTGCCAGCAGCTTGGGGAGGTGGGGCACTGAAGCTTTCTTT; CDR3aa: CASSLGRWGTEAFF
abundance: -; len: 13; j_gene: TRBJ2-5; d_gene: -; v_gene: TRBV19; CDR3nt: TGTGCCAGTAGTGTAAACCTCCACGAGACCCAGTACTTC; CDR3aa: CASSVNLHETQYF
abundance: -; len: 15; j_gene: TRBJ2-3; d_gene: -; v_gene: TRBV27; CDR3nt: TGTGCCAGCAGTTCCAACAACCGGGCCTCAGATACGCAGTATTTT; CDR3aa: CASSSNNRASDTQYF
abundance: -; len: 16; j_gene: TRBJ2-5; d_gene: -; v_gene: TRBV4-2; CDR3nt: TGTGCCAGCAGCCAAGGGGCCGGGGCCGGGGCCGAGACCCAGTACTTC; CDR3aa: CASSQGAGAGAETQYF
abundance: once; len: 15; j_gene: TRBJ1-1; d_gene: -; v_gene: TRBV27; CDR3nt: TGTGCCAGCAGTTCCGACCTGGTTGCGAACACTGAAGCTTTCTTT; CDR3aa: CASSSDLVANTEAFF
abundance: -; len: 15; j_gene: TRBJ2-1; d_gene: TRBD2; v_gene: TRBV19; CDR3nt: TGTGCCAGTAGTCCAAGGACTAGCGGGGGGGTTGAGCAGTTCTTC; CDR3aa: CASSPRTSGGVEQFF
abundance: -; len: 17; j_gene: TRBJ1-4; d_gene: TRBD1; v_gene: TRBV7-9; CDR3nt: TGTGCCAGCAGCTCCTGGACAGGGGGCAGGCCTAATGAAAAACTGTTTTTT; CDR3aa: CASSSWTGGRPNEKLFF
abundance: -; len: 16; j_gene: TRBJ1-6; d_gene: -; v_gene: TRBV5-1; CDR3nt: TGCGCCAGCAGCTCGTCCTTGACATCCTTTAATTCACCCCTCCACTTT; CDR3aa: CASSSSLTSFNSPLHF
abundance: -; len: 16; j_gene: TRBJ1-3; d_gene: TRBD1; v_gene: TRBV13; CDR3nt: TGTGCCAGCAGCTCTGGGACAGGGGGCAAGGCGAACACCATATATTTT; CDR3aa: CASSSGTGGKANTIYF
abundance: -; len: 18; j_gene: TRBJ1-3; d_gene: TRBD1; v_gene: TRBV5-1; CDR3nt: TGCGCCAGCAGCCCCCTTCCAGCAGGGGGAGGTTCTGGAAACACCATATATTTT; CDR3aa: CASSPLPAGGGSGNTIYF
abundance: -; len: 17; j_gene: TRBJ1-3; d_gene: TRBD1; v_gene: TRBV2; CDR3nt: TGTGCCAGCAGTGCGGGACAGGGGTTTTACTCTGGAAACACCATATATTTT; CDR3aa: CASSAGQGFYSGNTIYF
abundance: -; len: 16; j_gene: TRBJ2-2; d_gene: TRBD2; v_gene: TRBV5-4; CDR3nt: TGTGCCAGCAGCGTCGGACTAGCGGATAACACCGGGGAGCTGTTTTTT; CDR3aa: CASSVGLADNTGELFF
abundance: -; len: 17; j_gene: TRBJ2-3; d_gene: -; v_gene: TRBV14; CDR3nt: TGTGCCAGCAGCCCCCCAGTCCTCGTGGGCTTGAGTGATACGCAGTATTTT; CDR3aa: CASSPPVLVGLSDTQYF
abundance: -; len: 15; j_gene: TRBJ2-7; d_gene: -; v_gene: TRBV2; CDR3nt: TGTGCCAGCAGATTTACAGACACCTCTGCCTACGAGCAGTACTTC; CDR3aa: CASRFTDTSAYEQYF
abundance: -; len: 14; j_gene: TRBJ2-2; d_gene: -; v_gene: TRBV27; CDR3nt: TGTGCCAGCAGTCTCTCCTTGAACACCGGGGAGCTGTTTTTT; CDR3aa: CASSLSLNTGELFF
abundance: -; len: 14; j_gene: TRBJ2-3; d_gene: TRBD1; v_gene: TRBV2; CDR3nt: TGTGCCAGCAGAGAACAGGGGATTACAGATACGCAGTATTTT; CDR3aa: CASREQGITDTQYF
abundance: -; len: 16; j_gene: TRBJ2-7; d_gene: TRBD1; v_gene: TRBV4-1; CDR3nt: TGCGCCAGCAGCCAAACAGTAGGGACAGGGTCCTACGAGCAGTACTTC; CDR3aa: CASSQTVGTGSYEQYF
abundance: -; len: 14; j_gene: TRBJ2-5; d_gene: TRBD2; v_gene: TRBV11-3; CDR3nt: TGTGCCAGCAGCCCCCCCGGGAGGGTAGAGACCCAGTACTTC; CDR3aa: CASSPPGRVETQYF
abundance: -; len: 16; j_gene: TRBJ2-7; d_gene: TRBD1; v_gene: TRBV19; CDR3nt: TGTGCCAGTAGTACCGGGACAGGGGTCTCCGCCTACGAGCAGTACTTC; CDR3aa: CASSTGTGVSAYEQYF
abundance: -; len: 14; j_gene: TRBJ1-1; d_gene: -; v_gene: TRBV2; CDR3nt: TGTGCCAGCAGTGCCCAGGGAGCAAACACTGAAGCTTTCTTT; CDR3aa: CASSAQGANTEAFF
abundance: -; len: 13; j_gene: TRBJ2-1; d_gene: TRBD2; v_gene: TRBV28; CDR3nt: TGTGCCAGCGTTACTAGCGGGGCAGATGAGCAGTTCTTC; CDR3aa: CASVTSGADEQFF
abundance: -; len: 14; j_gene: TRBJ2-5; d_gene: TRBD1; v_gene: TRBV5-4; CDR3nt: TGTGCCAGCAGCTTGGTGGGACAGGAAGAGACCCAGTACTTC; CDR3aa: CASSLVGQEETQYF
abundance: -; len: 15; j_gene: TRBJ1-3; d_gene: TRBD1; v_gene: TRBV5-6; CDR3nt: TGTGCCAGCAGATCGACAGGGACTGTGGGAAACACCATATATTTT; CDR3aa: CASRSTGTVGNTIYF
abundance: -; len: 14; j_gene: TRBJ1-1; d_gene: -; v_gene: TRBV18; CDR3nt: TGTGCCAGCTCACCAACTCTGGGGGAGGGAGAAGCTTTCTTT; CDR3aa: CASSPTLGEGEAFF
abundance: -; len: 16; j_gene: TRBJ1-3; d_gene: -; v_gene: TRBV7-9; CDR3nt: TGTGCCAGCAGCCCGAAAGTGGGGACCGCGGGAAACACCATATATTTT; CDR3aa: CASSPKVGTAGNTIYF
abundance: once; len: 14; j_gene: TRBJ1-6; d_gene: -; v_gene: TRBV30; CDR3nt: TGTGCCTGGAGTGTGTCGGGGGTTGGCTCACCCCTCCACTTT; CDR3aa: CAWSVSGVGSPLHF
abundance: -; len: 15; j_gene: TRBJ1-5; d_gene: TRBD1; v_gene: TRBV28; CDR3nt: TGTGCCAGCAGTGGGGCCGGGACAGGTTCTCAGCCCCAGCATTTT; CDR3aa: CASSGAGTGSQPQHF
abundance: -; len: 16; j_gene: TRBJ1-3; d_gene: -; v_gene: TRBV6-5; CDR3nt: TGTGCCAGCAGTTACTCAGAACGCAGCTCTGGAAACACCATATATTTT; CDR3aa: CASSYSERSSGNTIYF
abundance: -; len: 15; j_gene: TRBJ1-2; d_gene: TRBD1; v_gene: TRBV18; CDR3nt: TGTGCCAGCTCACCATTCCGGGACAGCTTCTATGGCTACACCTTC; CDR3aa: CASSPFRDSFYGYTF
abundance: -; len: 14; j_gene: TRBJ1-2; d_gene: -; v_gene: TRBV5-1; CDR3nt: TGCGCCAGCAGCTTTGGACAGTATGACTATGGCTACACCTTC; CDR3aa: CASSFGQYDYGYTF
abundance: -; len: 14; j_gene: TRBJ2-1; d_gene: -; v_gene: TRBV4-2; CDR3nt: TGTGCCAGCAGCCAAGCCCGACTAGGGAGTGAGCAGTTCTTC; CDR3aa: CASSQARLGSEQFF
abundance: -; len: 16; j_gene: TRBJ1-1; d_gene: TRBD1; v_gene: TRBV5-1; CDR3nt: TGCGCCAGCAGCTTACATGGACAGGGATTGGGCACTGAAGCTTTCTTT; CDR3aa: CASSLHGQGLGTEAFF
abundance: -; len: 13; j_gene: TRBJ2-7; d_gene: -; v_gene: TRBV6-5; CDR3nt: TGTGCCAGCAGTTACGGAAACAGGGTCGAGCAGTACTTC; CDR3aa: CASSYGNRVEQYF
abundance: -; len: 17; j_gene: TRBJ1-1; d_gene: -; v_gene: TRBV19; CDR3nt: TGTGCCAGTAGTATTTTTTTCTTGGGAGGGTCGAACACTGAAGCTTTCTTT; CDR3aa: CASSIFFLGGSNTEAFF
abundance: -; len: 15; j_gene: TRBJ2-7; d_gene: -; v_gene: TRBV19; CDR3nt: TGTGCCAGTAGTATAGGGCAGGGATCGACCTACGAGCAGTACTTC; CDR3aa: CASSIGQGSTYEQYF
abundance: -; len: 10; j_gene: TRBJ2-1; d_gene: -; v_gene: TRBV19; CDR3nt: TGTGCCAGTAAGGGCCATGAGCAGTTCTTC; CDR3aa: CASKGHEQFF
abundance: -; len: 14; j_gene: TRBJ1-3; d_gene: -; v_gene: TRBV7-8; CDR3nt: TGTGCCAGCAGCTTGGGCCGGTGGGGAAACACCATATATTTT; CDR3aa: CASSLGRWGNTIYF
abundance: -; len: 15; j_gene: TRBJ2-2; d_gene: -; v_gene: TRBV5-1; CDR3nt: TGCGCCAGCAGCTTGGACGGGAGTGGCACCGGGGAGCTGTTTTTT; CDR3aa: CASSLDGSGTGELFF
abundance: -; len: 15; j_gene: TRBJ2-7; d_gene: -; v_gene: TRBV3-1/TRBV3-2; CDR3nt: TGTGCCAGCAGCCAAGAGCAGGGAAGCTCCTACGAGCAGTACTTC; CDR3aa: CASSQEQGSSYEQYF
abundance: -; len: 13; j_gene: TRBJ1-1; d_gene: -; v_gene: TRBV29-1; CDR3nt: TGCAGCGTTGTTCTAAGCTTGGGGACTGAAGCTTTCTTT; CDR3aa: CSVVLSLGTEAFF
abundance: once; len: 13; j_gene: TRBJ1-1; d_gene: TRBD1; v_gene: TRBV27; CDR3nt: TGTGCCAGCAGTTTATGGAGACAGGGTGAAGCTTTCTTT; CDR3aa: CASSLWRQGEAFF
abundance: -; len: 14; j_gene: TRBJ1-1; d_gene: -; v_gene: TRBV6-1; CDR3nt: TGTGCCAGCAGTGATCATGGGATGAACACTGAAGCTTTCTTT; CDR3aa: CASSDHGMNTEAFF
abundance: -; len: 14; j_gene: TRBJ1-2; d_gene: -; v_gene: TRBV5-4; CDR3nt: TGTGCCAGCAGCCGCTCGGGGGGCGCCTGGGGCTACACCTTC; CDR3aa: CASSRSGGAWGYTF